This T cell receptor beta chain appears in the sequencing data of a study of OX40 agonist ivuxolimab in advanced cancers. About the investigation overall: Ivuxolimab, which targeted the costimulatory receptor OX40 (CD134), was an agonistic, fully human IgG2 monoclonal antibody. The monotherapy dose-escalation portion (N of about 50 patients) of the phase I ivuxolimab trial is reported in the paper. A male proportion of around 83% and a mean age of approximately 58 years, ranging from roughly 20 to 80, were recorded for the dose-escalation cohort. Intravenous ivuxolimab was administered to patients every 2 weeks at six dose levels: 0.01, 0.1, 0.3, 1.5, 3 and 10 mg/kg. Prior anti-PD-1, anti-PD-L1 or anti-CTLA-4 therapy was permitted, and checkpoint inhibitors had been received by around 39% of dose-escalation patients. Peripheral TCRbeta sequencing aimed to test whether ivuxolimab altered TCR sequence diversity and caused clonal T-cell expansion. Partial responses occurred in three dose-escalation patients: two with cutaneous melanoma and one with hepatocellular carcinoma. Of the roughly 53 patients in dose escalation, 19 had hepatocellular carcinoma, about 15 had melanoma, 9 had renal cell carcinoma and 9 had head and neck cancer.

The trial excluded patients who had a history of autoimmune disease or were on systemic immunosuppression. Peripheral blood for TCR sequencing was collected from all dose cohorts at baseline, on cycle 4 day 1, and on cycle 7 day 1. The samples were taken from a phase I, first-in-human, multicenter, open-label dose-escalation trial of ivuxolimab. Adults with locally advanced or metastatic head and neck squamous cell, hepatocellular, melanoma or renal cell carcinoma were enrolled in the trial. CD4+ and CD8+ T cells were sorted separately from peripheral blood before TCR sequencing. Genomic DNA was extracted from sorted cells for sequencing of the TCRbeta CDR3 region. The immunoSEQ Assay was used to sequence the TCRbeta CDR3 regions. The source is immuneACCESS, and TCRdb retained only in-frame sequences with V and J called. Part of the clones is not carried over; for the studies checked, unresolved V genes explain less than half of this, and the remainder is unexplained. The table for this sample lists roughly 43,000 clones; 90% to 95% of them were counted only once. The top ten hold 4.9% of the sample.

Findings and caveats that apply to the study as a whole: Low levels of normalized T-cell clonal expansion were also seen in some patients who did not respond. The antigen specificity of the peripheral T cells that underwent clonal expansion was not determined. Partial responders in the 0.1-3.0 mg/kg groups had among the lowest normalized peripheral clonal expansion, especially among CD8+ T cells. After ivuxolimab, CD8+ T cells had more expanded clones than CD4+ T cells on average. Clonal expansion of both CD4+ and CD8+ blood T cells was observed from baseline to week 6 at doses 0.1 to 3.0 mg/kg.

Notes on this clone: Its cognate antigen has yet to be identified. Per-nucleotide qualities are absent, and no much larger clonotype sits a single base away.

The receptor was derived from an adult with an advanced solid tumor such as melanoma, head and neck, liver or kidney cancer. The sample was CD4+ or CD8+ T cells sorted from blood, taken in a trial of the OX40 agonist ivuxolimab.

CDR3 loop: CASIESGTDYGYTF. The nucleotides read TGTGCCAGTATCGAATCCGGGACAGACTATGGCTACACCTTC. The chain is assembled from TRBV19 and TRBJ1-2, and 7 junctional nucleotides match TRBD1. Relative to germline, V is missing 7 bases and J is missing 3 bases, with 8 bases of the junction outside any gene match. CDR1 LNHDA and CDR2 SQIVND were looked up in the germline V gene (reference sequence). Its CDR3 holds 14 amino acids, cysteine through phenylalanine. The entry retains the CDR3 DNA only, 42 bases that are in frame from base 1.